Below, 20 T cell receptor beta chains from the same sample are listed, as sequenced in a study of T-cell reconstitution after alpha-beta-depleted transplantation in children. Unique molecular identifiers were incorporated when the TCRbeta library was constructed. TCRdb reprocessed the PCR reads with MiXCR, giving one entry per CDR3 protein. The sample has about 980,000 distinct CDR3 sequences, about 30% seen once. This sample comprised PBMCs, mostly from graft donor cells, obtained 360 days after TCRalphabeta/CD19-depleted stem cell transplant. The receptors stem from a boy under two years old who had a stem cell transplant for SCID, so the T cells may come from the graft donor.

Only a few counts were recorded for this clonotype. J is TRBJ2-3 and V is TRBV20-1, with 8 bases matching TRBD2. CDR1 is DFQATT and CDR2 is SNEGSKA in the germline V gene (reference sequence). V lost 6 bases and J lost 2; bases outside the gene matches: 4. This CDR3 has 13 amino acids. The CDR3 is CSAGGALTDTQYF. CDR3 coding DNA: TGCAGTGCCGGGGGGGCGCTCACAGATACGCAGTATTTT.

About this clonotype itself: A clone one base away is much larger, so this may be a read error. V gene TRBV5-5 combines with J gene TRBJ2-5, with D possibly called TRBD1 or TRBD2 (5 bases each). Germline V gene lookup returns CDR1 SGHKS and CDR2 YYEKEE (reference sequence). This CDR3 has 16 residues. CDR3 bases: TGTGCCAGCAGCCGCCTCAAGGGACGGTCGGAAGAGACCCAGAACTTC. It specifies CASSRLKGRSEETQNF.

V is TRBV5-1 and J is TRBJ2-1; D may correspond to TRBD1 or TRBD2 (5 bases each). The CDR3 is 16 amino acids. Germline V gene data show CDR1 as SGHRS and CDR2 as YFSETQ. Trimming stripped 0 bases from V and 2 bases from J, with 12 bases between. DNA for the CDR3: TGCGCCAGCAGCTTGGGGTTGGGACGGACCTACAATGAGCAGTTCTTC. This codes for CASSLGLGRTYNEQFF.

The CDR3 DNA reads TGCAGCGTTGATCGGCCCCAGAACACTGAAGCTTTCTTT. Protein product: CSVDRPQNTEAFF. The chain couples TRBV29-1 to TRBJ1-1; D call uncertain. The length of the CDR3 is 13 residues. CDR1 and CDR2 (germline): SQVTM, ANQGSEA. V was cut by 3 bases and J by 1 base, with 9 bases left in between.

The rearrangement links TRBV5-1 to TRBJ2-3; maybe TRBD1 (6 bases). The CDR3 consists of 16 residues. CDR1 is SGHRS, CDR2 YFSETQ, per germline. V was trimmed by 4 bases and J by 0 bases, leaving 15 bases between them. CDR3 in DNA: TGCGCCAGCAGCGCCTACAGGGTTGGAAGCACAGATACGCAGTATTTT. It is translated as CASSAYRVGSTDTQYF.

This clonotype was picked up many times. The gene calls are TRBV5-1 and TRBJ2-2; no clear D gene. Trimming stripped 4 bases from V and 2 bases from J, with 6 bases between. This CDR3 contains 13 residues. Germline V gene sequence: CDR1 SGHRS, CDR2 YFSETQ. The CDR3 is CASSDGNTGELFF. The CDR3 DNA reads as TGCGCCAGCAGCGACGGAAACACCGGGGAGCTGTTTTTT.

The rearrangement uses TRBV5-5 and TRBJ1-1; the D gene is possibly TRBD1 (5 bases). This CDR3 spans 17 amino acids. V was clipped by 3 bases and J by 2 bases, with 20 bases between them. The germline CDR1 and CDR2 sequences are SGHKS and YYEKEE (reference sequence). CDR3: CASSYPGTPQINTEAFF. The CDR3, as DNA: TGTGCCAGCAGCTACCCCGGGACCCCGCAGATAAACACTGAAGCTTTCTTT. Based on the CDR3 plus reference TRBV5-5 and TRBJ1-1, the full variable domain is DAGVTQSPTHLIKTRGQQVTLRCSPISGHKSVSWYQQVLGQGPQFIFQYYEKEERGRGNFPDRFSARQFPNYSSELNVNALLLGDSALYLCASSYPGTPQINTEAFFGQGTRLTVV.

This clonotype was seen at least ten times. The chain joins TRBV12-3 or TRBV12-4 to TRBJ2-2, with TRBD2 matching 9 bases. The CDR3 contains 15 residues. V shed 3 bases and J 1 base; nucleotides not matched to a gene: 0. CDR3 residues: CASSLRGGNTGELFF. In DNA form, the CDR3 reads TGTGCCAGCAGTTTGCGGGGGGGGAACACCGGGGAGCTGTTTTTT.

In this sample, this clonotype turned up a few times. The chain recombines TRBV12-3 or TRBV12-4 with TRBJ1-2, with 10 positions matching TRBD1. There are 15 residues in the CDR3. V gave up 6 bases and J gave up 8 bases; unmatched junction bases: 12. This CDR3 reads CASRSTGGKGRGYTF. The CDR3 region has the DNA TGTGCCAGCAGATCGACAGGGGGCAAGGGAAGGGGCTACACCTTC.

This clonotype appeared many times. At one of its ends the junction is not consistent with the germline gene, which may arise from a read error. The chain has TRBV20-1 and TRBJ2-3; 7 positions agree with TRBD1. Germline V lookup: CDR1 DFQATT, CDR2 SNEGSKA (reference sequence). CDR3 size: 14 residues. CDR3 coding DNA: TGCAGTGCTCGAGACAGGGCCCTCACAGATACGCAGTATTTT. Protein sequence: CSARDRALTDTQYF.

The chain links TRBV7-2 to TRBJ2-1, with 10 bases aligning to TRBD2. V trimming: 0 bases; J trimming: 7 bases; junction bases outside the gene matches: 12. Germline CDR1 reads SGHTA; CDR2 reads FQGNSA. There are 18 residues in the CDR3. The CDR3 spells CASSLAFSGGGVGNEQFF. The CDR3, as DNA: TGTGCCAGCAGCTTAGCGTTCAGCGGGGGGGGCGTGGGGAATGAGCAGTTCTTC.

V gene TRBV21-1 combines with J gene TRBJ2-4; TRBD1 is the table's D call and was not checked against the DNA. TRBV21-1 is labeled a pseudogene. This CDR3 has 18 residues. CDR3 protein: CASSKAPTGWWAKNIQYF. CDR3 DNA: TGTGCCAGCAGCAAAGCGCCGACAGGGTGGTGGGCCAAAAACATTCAGTACTTC.

This clonotype was counted between two and nine times. V and J are TRBV20-1 and TRBJ2-3; D perhaps matches TRBD1 (6 bases). From germline, CDR1 is DFQATT and CDR2 SNEGSKA (reference sequence). The CDR3 is 13 residues long. V was shortened by 6 bases and J by 0 bases, with 10 bases between the two germline ends. CDR3 coding DNA: TGCAGTGCCGTAAGGGGGAGCACAGATACGCAGTATTTT. Protein: CSAVRGSTDTQYF.

This clonotype was picked up a small number of times. The genes are TRBV7-8 and TRBJ2-1; D gene uncertain. Trimming left V 5 bases short and J 3 bases short, with 14 bases between. CDR1 and CDR2 from the germline V gene are SGHVS and FQNEAQ. The CDR3 runs 15 residues. The DNA for the CDR3 is TGTGCCAGCAGCCCTCGGCAAGGGCTCTACAATGAGCAGTTCTTC. Its protein is CASSPRQGLYNEQFF.

CDR3 coding DNA: TGCGCCAGCAGCTTGGGGGTAAGGTCCTACGAGCAGTACTTC. This gives the protein CASSLGVRSYEQYF. V is TRBV5-1 and J is TRBJ2-7, with D hard to call. The CDR3 covers 14 residues. Trimming removed 0 bases at V and 1 base at J, with 8 bases between. Germline assignment: CDR1 SGHRS and CDR2 YFSETQ.

This clonotype was counted only a few times. This chain uses TRBV6-5 with TRBJ1-1; the D is unclear. CDR3 length equals 16 residues. Germline CDR1 and CDR2: MNHEY and SVGAGI. V shed 0 bases and J shed 4 bases, with 15 bases lying between them. The CDR3 nucleotides are TGTGCCAGCAGTTACTCATTAGGAGGGAAGAGCACTGAAGCTTTCTTT. This gives the protein CASSYSLGGKSTEAFF.

The CDR3 reads CASSPHRGSKEETQYF. The CDR3 DNA is TGTGCCAGCAGTCCCCATCGGGGCAGTAAGGAGGAGACCCAGTACTTC. The rearrangement joins TRBV12-3 or TRBV12-4 to TRBJ2-5; D might be TRBD1 or TRBD2, each matching 5 bases. The CDR3 runs 16 residues. V was pared by 5 bases and J by 5 bases, with 21 bases between.

The chain is built from TRBV5-6 and TRBJ1-1, with 12 nucleotides matching TRBD1. In germline, CDR1 is SGHDT, CDR2 YYEEEE. V lost 2 bases to trimming and J lost 10 bases; unmatched junction nucleotides: 9. The CDR3 contains 15 residues. Written as DNA, the CDR3 is TGTGCCAGCAGCTTAACCGGGACAGGGGGCTTTGTAGCTTTCTTT. This codes for CASSLTGTGGFVAFF.

The chain is built from TRBV7-3 and TRBJ2-1, with 10 positions matching TRBD2. Germline CDR1 is SGHTA and CDR2 is FQGTGA. V lost 6 bases to trimming and J lost 9 bases; unmatched junction nucleotides: 23. CDR3 length: 19 amino acids. Here the CDR3 reads CASSSPLGVAGGKAGEQFF. The CDR3, as DNA: TGTGCCAGCAGTTCCCCACTGGGGGTAGCGGGGGGAAAAGCGGGTGAGCAGTTCTTC.

CDR3 residues: CASSLVLQSTDTQYF. In DNA, the CDR3 is TGCGCCAGCAGCTTGGTTCTGCAGTCCACAGATACGCAGTATTTT. The chain joins TRBV5-1 to TRBJ2-3; no definite D call. Trimming removed 0 bases from V and 2 bases from J, with 10 bases in between. The CDR3 is 15 residues long. CDR1 and CDR2 from the germline V gene are SGHRS and YFSETQ.